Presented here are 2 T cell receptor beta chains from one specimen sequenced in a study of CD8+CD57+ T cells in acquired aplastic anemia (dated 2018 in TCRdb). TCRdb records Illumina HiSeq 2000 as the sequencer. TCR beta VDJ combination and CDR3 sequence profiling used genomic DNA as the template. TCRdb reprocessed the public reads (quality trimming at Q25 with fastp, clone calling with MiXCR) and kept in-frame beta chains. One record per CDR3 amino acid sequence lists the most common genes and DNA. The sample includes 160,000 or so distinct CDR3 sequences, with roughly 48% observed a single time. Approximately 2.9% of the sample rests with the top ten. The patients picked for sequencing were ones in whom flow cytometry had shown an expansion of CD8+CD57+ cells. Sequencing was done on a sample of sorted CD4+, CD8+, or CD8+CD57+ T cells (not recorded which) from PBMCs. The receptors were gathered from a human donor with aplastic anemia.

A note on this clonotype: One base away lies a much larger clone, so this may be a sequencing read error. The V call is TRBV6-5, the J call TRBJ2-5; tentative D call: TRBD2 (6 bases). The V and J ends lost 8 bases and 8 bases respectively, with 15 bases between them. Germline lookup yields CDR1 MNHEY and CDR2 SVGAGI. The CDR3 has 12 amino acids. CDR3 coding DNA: TGTGCCAGCGGAGGGCTCCAGGGAACCCAGTACTTC. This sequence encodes CASGGLQGTQYF.

The DNA for the CDR3 is TGTGCCAGCAGCTTATTTATTGGGACAGGGGGCGTTGGAAACACCATATATTTT. The encoded protein is CASSLFIGTGGVGNTIYF. The chain uses TRBV7-2 and TRBJ1-3; 12 positions match TRBD1. The germline CDR1 and CDR2 sequences are SGHTA and FQGNSA. J lost 3 bases, V lost 2 bases, and 8 bases had no gene match. The CDR3 spans 18 residues.